This T cell receptor (beta chain) was documented in a study of T cells in Graves' hyperthyroidism and ophthalmopathy. Whole-study results and caveats: The model made its ophthalmopathy prediction, and onset followed a median around 6.5 months later. A 13 V-J signature model discriminated ophthalmopathy versus stable hyperthyroidism.

This clonotype was observed many times. What it recognizes is unknown. On the basis of clinical symptoms, serum thyroxine and TRAb, thyroid ultrasound and orbital computed tomography, diagnoses were made. Amplified TCR beta CDR3 regions came from RNA transcripts. The HTBI set primed first-round TCR CDR3 RT-PCR. TCRdb analysed the multiplex PCR reads with MiXCR anew, one entry per CDR3 protein. Here the sample spans about 600,000 distinct CDR3 sequences, roughly 15% being singletons. The V and J ends lost 4 bases and 1 base respectively, with 11 bases between them. CDR1 is SGHRS, CDR2 YFSETQ, per germline. The CDR3 has 14 amino acids.

What was sequenced was blood. The receptor comes from a woman between 50 and 59 years old with Graves' ophthalmopathy. This chain links TRBV5-1 with TRBJ1-1; D not resolved. CDR3 in DNA: TGCGCCAGCAGCACCCTCAACAGGAACACTGAAGCTTTCTTT. Its protein is CASSTLNRNTEAFF. The full variable domain, rest sourced from reference TRBV5-1 and TRBJ1-1, is KAGVTQTPRYLIKTRGQQVTLSCSPISGHRSVSWYQQTPGQGLQFLFEYFSETQRNKGNFPGRFSGRQFSNSRSEMNVSTLELGDSALYLCASSTLNRNTEAFFGQGTRLTVV.